These T cell receptor beta chains were read from a single sample in a study of cytomegalovirus exposure and HLA in healthy donors. The data were produced by immunoSEQ multiplex PCR, yet TCRdb's version contains in-frame clones alone and is incomplete. The table counts 150,000 to 200,000 clones; around 1.4% lies in the top ten. Specimen: PBMCs. These receptors all come from a woman aged 60-75 years in good health and CMV-seronegative. CDR3s include the opening cysteine and the closing phenylalanine or tryptophan. The order of the fields is CDR3 length, V gene, D gene, J gene, CDR3 protein, CDR3 DNA. A D gene is named only where the DNA matches it firmly.

length: 14; V: TRBV5-1; D: NA; J: TRBJ1-5; CDR3: CASSLGDTNQPQHF; DNA: TGCGCCAGCAGCTTAGGTGACACCAATCAGCCCCAGCATTTT
length: 17; V: TRBV14; D: TRBD1; J: TRBJ2-1; CDR3: CASSYRQGGTTGNEQFF; DNA: TGTGCCAGCAGCTATCGACAGGGGGGAACCACAGGGAATGAGCAGTTCTTC
length: 14; V: TRBV7-2; D: TRBD1; J: TRBJ1-5; CDR3: CASSSDRDNQPQHF; DNA: TGTGCCAGCAGCTCCGACAGGGACAATCAGCCCCAGCATTTT
length: 14; V: TRBV5-1; D: NA; J: TRBJ2-1; CDR3: CASSPQNLANEQFF; DNA: TGCGCCAGCAGCCCGCAAAATCTAGCCAATGAGCAGTTCTTC
length: 16; V: TRBV9; D: NA; J: TRBJ2-1; CDR3: CASSVEGGLFYNEQFF; DNA: TGTGCCAGCAGCGTAGAGGGCGGACTTTTCTACAATGAGCAGTTCTTC
length: 14; V: TRBV10-3; D: NA; J: TRBJ1-2; CDR3: CAISASEVLYGYAF; DNA: TGTGCCATCAGTGCTAGTGAGGTCCTATATGGCTACGCCTTC
length: 15; V: TRBV7-2; D: TRBD1; J: TRBJ1-2; CDR3: CASSFTGVLAYGYTF; DNA: TGTGCCAGCAGTTTTACAGGGGTTTTGGCGTATGGCTACACCTTC
length: 14; V: TRBV19; D: TRBD1; J: TRBJ2-5; CDR3: CASSIGTVWETQYF; DNA: TGTGCCAGTAGTATCGGGACAGTGTGGGAGACCCAGTACTTC
length: 18; V: TRBV4-1; D: TRBD1; J: TRBJ1-5; CDR3: CASSQEGGTGYSNQPQHF; DNA: TGCGCCAGCAGCCAAGAGGGGGGGACAGGTTATAGCAATCAGCCCCAGCATTTT
length: 14; V: TRBV7-9; D: TRBD1; J: TRBJ1-3; CDR3: CASSTGVPGNTIYF; DNA: TGTGCCAGCAGTACAGGGGTCCCTGGAAACACCATATATTTT
length: 14; V: TRBV5-1; D: TRBD1; J: TRBJ2-4; CDR3: CASSPGTEENIQYF; DNA: TGCGCCAGCAGTCCCGGGACAGAGGAAAACATTCAGTACTTC
length: 15; V: TRBV10-3; D: NA; J: TRBJ2-7; CDR3: CAISESRGINYEQYF; DNA: TGTGCCATCAGTGAGTCTAGGGGGATTAACTACGAGCAGTACTTC
length: 15; V: TRBV7-9; D: NA; J: TRBJ1-3; CDR3: CASSPPGFSGNTIYF; DNA: TGTGCCAGCAGCCCACCGGGGTTCTCTGGAAACACCATATATTTT
length: 17; V: TRBV13; D: TRBD1; J: TRBJ2-7; CDR3: CASSPGTGGDRLYEQYF; DNA: TGTGCCAGCAGCCCGGGGACAGGGGGCGACCGTCTGTACGAGCAGTACTTC
length: 14; V: TRBV5-1; D: TRBD1; J: TRBJ2-7; CDR3: CASSQPTGPYEQYF; DNA: TGCGCCAGCAGCCAACCGACAGGGCCCTACGAGCAGTACTTC
length: 15; V: TRBV10-2; D: TRBD1; J: TRBJ1-1; CDR3: CASRGQGAMNTEAFF; DNA: TGCGCCAGCAGGGGGCAGGGGGCCATGAACACTGAAGCTTTCTTT
length: 16; V: TRBV15; D: NA; J: TRBJ1-4; CDR3: CATSSLGGTTNEKLFF; DNA: TGTGCCACCAGCAGCCTGGGGGGGACGACTAATGAAAAACTGTTTTTT
length: 13; V: TRBV29-1; D: NA; J: TRBJ1-1; CDR3: CSVATRRTEEAFF; DNA: TGCAGCGTTGCCACCCGGCGGACAGAGGAAGCTTTCTTT
length: 17; V: TRBV4-1; D: NA; J: TRBJ1-1; CDR3: CASSLSGQLRVDTEAFF; DNA: TGCGCCAGCAGCCTTTCGGGTCAATTGAGGGTGGACACTGAAGCTTTCTTT
length: 14; V: TRBV6-4; D: NA; J: TRBJ1-2; CDR3: CASSDSLGRYGYTF; DNA: TGTGCCAGCAGTGACTCATTGGGGCGGTATGGCTACACCTTC
length: 15; V: TRBV4-1; D: NA; J: TRBJ1-3; CDR3: CASSQDWGVGITIYF; DNA: TGCGCCAGCAGCCAAGATTGGGGAGTCGGGATCACCATATATTTT
length: 15; V: TRBV6-5; D: TRBD2; J: TRBJ2-7; CDR3: CASRRSGESSYEQYF; DNA: TGTGCCAGCAGGCGAAGCGGGGAGAGCTCCTACGAGCAGTACTTC
length: 11; V: TRBV2; D: TRBD2; J: TRBJ2-7; CDR3: CAGGLAYEQYF; DNA: TGTGCCGGGGGACTAGCCTACGAGCAGTACTTC
length: 16; V: TRBV4-1; D: NA; J: TRBJ2-2; CDR3: CASSQVGGAYTGELFF; DNA: TGCGCCAGCAGCCAAGTTGGGGGGGCCTACACCGGGGAGCTGTTTTTT
length: 16; V: TRBV2; D: NA; J: TRBJ1-1; CDR3: CASSELDRIVNTEAFF; DNA: TGTGCCAGCAGTGAATTAGACAGAATAGTGAACACTGAAGCTTTCTTT
length: 15; V: TRBV10-3; D: TRBD1; J: TRBJ1-2; CDR3: CAISGVTGGIYGYTF; DNA: TGTGCCATCAGTGGGGTGACAGGGGGAATTTATGGCTACACCTTC
length: 15; V: TRBV6-5; D: NA; J: TRBJ1-1; CDR3: CASSVQGNRWTEAFF; DNA: TGTGCCAGCAGTGTTCAGGGGAACCGTTGGACTGAAGCTTTCTTT
length: 15; V: TRBV6-1; D: TRBD2; J: TRBJ2-3; CDR3: CASRRSGGAGDTQYF; DNA: TGTGCCAGCAGACGTAGCGGGGGGGCGGGAGATACGCAGTATTTT
length: 14; V: TRBV27; D: TRBD2; J: TRBJ2-4; CDR3: CASSLREGENIQYF; DNA: TGTGCCAGCAGTTTAAGGGAGGGAGAGAACATTCAGTACTTC
length: 15; V: TRBV7-9; D: TRBD1; J: TRBJ1-2; CDR3: CASSLGTGTEGDYTF; DNA: TGTGCCAGCAGCTTAGGGACCGGGACAGAGGGGGACTACACCTTC
length: 15; V: TRBV7-2; D: TRBD2; J: TRBJ2-7; CDR3: CASSLGASGTYEQYF; DNA: TGTGCCAGCAGCTTAGGGGCTAGCGGGACCTACGAGCAGTACTTC
length: 17; V: TRBV19; D: TRBD2; J: TRBJ2-7; CDR3: CASSTRRLADTQDEQYF; DNA: TGTGCCAGTAGCACGAGGAGGCTAGCGGACACTCAGGACGAGCAGTACTTC
length: 13; V: TRBV5-1; D: NA; J: TRBJ2-7; CDR3: CASSWGGGEAQYF; DNA: TGCGCCAGCAGCTGGGGTGGGGGCGAGGCGCAGTACTTC
length: 13; V: TRBV6-1; D: NA; J: TRBJ1-1; CDR3: CASSEPPGRWGGF; DNA: TGTGCCAGCAGTGAACCGCCGGGCAGATGGGGGGGCTTT
length: 15; V: TRBV5-1; D: NA; J: TRBJ1-3; CDR3: CASSLETGGGNTIYF; DNA: TGCGCCAGCAGCTTGGAGACAGGCGGTGGAAACACCATATATTTT
length: 14; V: TRBV2; D: TRBD2; J: TRBJ2-5; CDR3: CASSGGLARETQYF; DNA: TGTGCCAGCAGTGGGGGACTAGCCCGGGAGACCCAGTACTTC
length: 10; V: TRBV2; D: NA; J: TRBJ2-5; CDR3: CASRGGTQYF; DNA: TGTGCCAGCAGGGGAGGGACCCAGTACTTC
length: 14; V: TRBV7-3; D: TRBD1; J: TRBJ1-3; CDR3: CASSPRDSGNTIYF; DNA: TGTGCCAGCAGCCCGCGGGACAGTGGAAACACCATATATTTT
length: 15; V: TRBV5-1; D: TRBD1; J: TRBJ1-5; CDR3: CASALFGDRNQPQHF; DNA: TGCGCCAGCGCCTTGTTTGGGGACAGGAATCAGCCCCAGCATTTT
length: 15; V: TRBV25-1; D: NA; J: TRBJ1-3; CDR3: CASSGGLGDGNTIYF; DNA: TGTGCCAGCAGTGGCGGGTTAGGTGACGGAAACACCATATATTTT
length: 14; V: TRBV4-1; D: TRBD2; J: TRBJ2-3; CDR3: CASSQLAGTDTQYF; DNA: TGCGCCAGCAGCCAACTAGCGGGCACAGATACGCAGTATTTT
length: 15; V: TRBV5-8; D: NA; J: TRBJ2-7; CDR3: CASSLPAGFSYEQYF; DNA: TGTGCCAGCAGCTTACCAGCGGGTTTCTCCTACGAGCAGTACTTC
length: 15; V: TRBV5-1; D: TRBD1; J: TRBJ1-1; CDR3: CASSPRTGGFTEAFF; DNA: TGCGCCAGCAGCCCTAGGACAGGGGGCTTCACTGAAGCTTTCTTT
length: 12; V: TRBV6-5; D: TRBD1; J: TRBJ2-7; CDR3: CASSDRGYEQYF; DNA: TGTGCCAGCTCGGACAGGGGCTACGAGCAGTACTTC
length: 13; V: TRBV2; D: TRBD1; J: TRBJ1-1; CDR3: CASSRQGTTEAFF; DNA: TGTGCCAGCAGTCGACAGGGGACCACTGAAGCTTTCTTT
length: 15; V: TRBV9; D: TRBD1; J: TRBJ1-1; CDR3: CASSQGAGTVIEAFF; DNA: TGTGCCAGCAGCCAGGGAGCCGGGACAGTGATTGAAGCTTTCTTT
length: 13; V: TRBV11-2; D: NA; J: TRBJ1-5; CDR3: CASSRTVEQPQHF; DNA: TGTGCCAGCAGCCGCACGGTGGAGCAGCCCCAGCATTTT
length: 14; V: TRBV10-3; D: NA; J: TRBJ1-3; CDR3: CAISELGQGNTIYF; DNA: TGTGCCATCAGTGAGTTGGGGCAGGGAAACACCATATATTTT
length: 16; V: TRBV2; D: TRBD1; J: TRBJ1-1; CDR3: CASSERFGQGNTEAFF; DNA: TGTGCCAGCAGTGAAAGGTTCGGACAGGGGAACACTGAAGCTTTCTTT
length: 17; V: TRBV5-1; D: TRBD2; J: TRBJ2-7; CDR3: CASSRSLSGWMVGEQYF; DNA: TGCGCCAGCAGTCGAAGCCTTAGCGGGTGGATGGTTGGCGAGCAGTACTTC
length: 14; V: TRBV19; D: TRBD2; J: TRBJ2-7; CDR3: CASSRTSGGYEQYF; DNA: TGTGCCAGTAGTAGGACTAGCGGGGGTTACGAGCAGTACTTC